This T cell receptor (beta chain) derives from a study of CD8 T cells in Susac syndrome (dated by TCRdb to the late 2010s). About the study as a whole: Whether CD8+ T cell activation and differentiation in Susac syndrome was antigen driven was tested using repertoire sequencing. Overall study results and their limits: The TCR sequencing and HLA analysis was acknowledged to have included a relatively small number of individuals.

V is pruned by 2 bases and J by 3 bases, leaving 9 bases of the junction without a gene match. Based on the germline V gene (reference sequence), the CDR1 and CDR2 sequences are SGHNT and YYREEE. The CDR3 spans 17 residues, from the cysteine through the phenylalanine. Just CDR3 DNA is preserved here, 51 bases in frame from base 1. A remark on this clonotype: Its antigen target is currently unknown. Base qualities are not at hand, and no much larger clone is one base apart.

RNA was extracted using the RNeasy kit, and roughly 0.5 to 1 microgram was reverse transcribed with random hexamers. The immunoSEQ multiplex PCR assay, covering 54 Vbeta and 13 Jbeta segments, was used to amplify TCR beta CDR3 regions. PCR amplification bias was corrected using a synthetic template baseline for primer optimization and computational correction. The authors' analysis ran thus. Only productive sequences were kept, with reads annotated to V, D and J genes according to IMGT and analyzed in immunoSEQ Analyzer. To calculate clonality, Shannon entropy was normalized by log2 of the number of productive unique sequences and then subtracted from one. For each patient and control, public and private clones were evaluated within the 100 most prevalent clones. Susac-specific clones were defined as absent from healthy and MS cohorts, 850 to 1,300 published viral clones and other ImmuneACCESS disease sequences. TCRdb reprocessing: public reads trimmed at Q25 with fastp, clones called with MiXCR, in-frame beta chains kept. Each entry merges the rows of one CDR3 protein and shows their most common DNA and genes. The V and J calls here are based on TCRdb, not the publication. A total of more than 95,000 distinct CDR3 sequences appear in this sample, around 94% of them only once. Clones ranked in the top ten supply over 0.07% of the sample.

Peripheral blood CD8+ and CD4+ T cells from healthy donors, Susac syndrome patients and multiple sclerosis patients were profiled using high-throughput TCR beta sequencing. The healthy donors served as controls matched for age and sex. Bulk CD8+ and CD4+ T cells were purified by magnetic negative isolation, whereas CD8+ TEMRA cells were enriched by FACS. Blood was drawn into EDTA tubes, processed within 24 hours, and PBMCs were isolated by density gradient centrifugation. PBMCs intended for TCR sequencing were cryopreserved in liquid nitrogen and thawed later in a water bath at 37 degrees C. The sorted or isolated CD4+, CD8+ and CD8+ TEMRA cells reached a purity of at least 90%.

The TCR originated in a human donor in good health. Sequences were obtained from CD4+ T cells from PBMCs. The chain was built from TRBV5-4 and TRBJ2-5, with 11 bases in between that match TRBD2. The nucleotide sequence reads TGTGCCAGCAGCTTCCGGACTAGCGGGTACCTTAAAGAGACCCAGTACTTC. Protein translation: CASSFRTSGYLKETQYF. The reference TRBV5-4 and TRBJ2-5 proteins fill in what lies around the CDR3, so the full variable domain reads ETGVTQSPTHLIKTRGQQVTLRCSSQSGHNTVSWYQQALGQGPQFIFQYYREEENGRGNFPPRFSGLQFPNYSSELNVNALELDDSALYLCASSFRTSGYLKETQYFGPGTRLLVL.